The clone carrying this T cell receptor (beta chain) was observed a handful of times. The CDR3 loop spans 16 amino acids. From germline, CDR1 is LGHDT and CDR2 YNNKEL (reference sequence). Trimming removed 5 bases from V and 1 base from J, with 14 bases in between. This sample is part of a study of regulatory T cells in long-lasting Graves disease. The time point: newly diagnosed GD, antithyroid drugs for less than 3 months. The TCR library used RNA extracted from PBMCs. Relying on iRepertoire HTBI primers and Arm-PCR of CDR3 regions, the team built TCR beta libraries. TCRdb ran MiXCR on the multiplex PCR reads and lists one entry per CDR3 protein. The data hold 350,000 to 550,000 distinct CDR3 sequences, with 15% to 20% observed a single time. This sample was also put to use in a study of T cells in Graves' hyperthyroidism and ophthalmopathy.

The source was peripheral blood mononuclear cells (PBMCs), collected at new diagnosis, from a patient treated with antithyroid drugs. The chain recombines TRBV3-1 with TRBJ2-2, with D possibly TRBD2 on 6 matching bases. The clonotype comes from a woman aged 18-30 years with Graves disease. CDR3 protein: CASSFIAVVNTGELFF. The CDR3 DNA reads as TGTGCCAGCAGCTTCATAGCGGTAGTGAACACCGGGGAGCTGTTTTTT.